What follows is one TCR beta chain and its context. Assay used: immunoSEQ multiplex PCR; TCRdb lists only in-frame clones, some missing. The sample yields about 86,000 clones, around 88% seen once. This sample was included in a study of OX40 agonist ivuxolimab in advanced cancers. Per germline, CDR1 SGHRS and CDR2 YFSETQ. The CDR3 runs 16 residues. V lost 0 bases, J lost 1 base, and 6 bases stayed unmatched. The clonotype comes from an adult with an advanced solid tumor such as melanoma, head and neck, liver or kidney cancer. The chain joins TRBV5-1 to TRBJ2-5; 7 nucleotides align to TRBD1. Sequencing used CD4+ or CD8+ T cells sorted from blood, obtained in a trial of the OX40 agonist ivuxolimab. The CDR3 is CASSLGLGQAQETQYF. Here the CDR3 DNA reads TGCGCCAGCAGCTTGGGCCTCGGACAGGCCCAAGAGACCCAGTACTTC. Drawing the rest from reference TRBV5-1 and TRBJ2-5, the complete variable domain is KAGVTQTPRYLIKTRGQQVTLSCSPISGHRSVSWYQQTPGQGLQFLFEYFSETQRNKGNFPGRFSGRQFSNSRSEMNVSTLELGDSALYLCASSLGLGQAQETQYFGPGTRLLVL.